This T cell receptor (beta chain) was profiled in a study of blood T cell repertoires in COVID-19. Trimming removed 5 bases from V and 5 bases from J, with 13 bases in between. Germline values: CDR1 SGHNT, CDR2 YENEEA. The CDR3 runs 14 residues. Cohorts were determined from participant-reported clinical history. Two negative PCRs, clearance, or symptom resolution had been documented for recovered Cohort 3 donors. Under the authors' procedure: Estimates of nucleated cell counts were drawn from the amplification of reference gene primers. The repertoire was sequenced with immunoSEQ multiplex PCR; TCRdb's copy has only in-frame clones and lacks some. V and J calls and clone size are those listed in that table; D and trimming were worked out from the DNA. The sample holds some 340,000 clones, roughly 86% seen once.

The chain has TRBV11-3 and TRBJ1-5, with D tentatively TRBD1 (5 bases). The receptor's source is a woman in her twenties or thirties who had recovered from COVID-19. Source material: PBMCs or T cells enriched from blood (not recorded which). CDR3 protein: CASSVGTGDQPQHF. In DNA, the CDR3 is TGTGCCAGCAGCGTAGGGACGGGGGATCAGCCCCAGCATTTT.